The entry below gives a single T cell receptor beta chain sequence along with its context. The antigen this receptor binds is unknown. No clone much larger than this one lies a single base away; base qualities are absent. The immunoSEQ Assay, a bias-controlled multiplex PCR, was used to amplify TCRbeta CDR3 regions from genomic DNA. The authors' pipeline ran thus. Nucleated cell counts per sample were estimated from amplification of reference gene primers within the assay. Sequence reads were collapsed and filtered to measure the absolute abundance of every unique TCRbeta CDR3 rearrangement. For each sample, productive Simpson clonality was calculated as the square root of Simpson's diversity index across productive rearrangements. Held by TCRdb, this immuneACCESS table contains in-frame sequences only and omits some clones. Under half of the omission traces to an unresolved V gene where checked; the cause of the rest is unknown. V, J and clone size derive from that table, while D and trimming were established from the DNA sequence. Across this sample there are 300,000 to 400,000 clones, with about 88% seen only once. Approximately 7.3% of the sample belongs to the ten largest clones.

The sample is drawn from a study of blood T cell repertoires in COVID-19 (dated by TCRdb to the early 2020s). Context from the whole study: Samples from collaborators originated in the United States, Italy and Spain and spanned both the acute and convalescent phases of COVID-19. The prospective study material was composed of cDNA or gDNA derived from T cells, B-cell-depleted T cells, or PBMCs. The dataset comprised deeply sampled blood TCRbeta repertoires from subjects exposed to, actively infected with, or recovered from COVID-19. The repertoires were released in a freely available public database meant as a resource for research on the immune response to SARS-CoV-2. Samples came from the ongoing ImmuneRACE study (first 160 participants) plus 1,254 subjects from 6 global collaborators. A de-identified subject ID, COVID-19 status, age in years and sex were almost always included in the sample metadata. HLA class I and class II types, where available, came from metadata supplied by the sample provider rather than from assay-based typing. General study outcomes and caveats: The amount of clinical and demographic metadata varied by source and participant and was provided uncurated.

At one collaborating source in Seattle, patients were enrolled during active infection and were followed longitudinally through the course of disease. Each collaborating institution followed its own protocols to collect whole blood in K2EDTA tubes. For TCRbeta analysis, collaborators shipped samples as frozen whole blood, isolated PBMCs, or DNA extracted from either of those sample types. Sequencing input: peripheral blood. This sequence originates from a woman aged 70-85 years with COVID-19, enrolled during active disease.

The nucleotide sequence is given as TGTGCCAGCGGAGCCAGGGATAGGGGCACTGAAGCTTTCTTT. This is translated as CASGARDRGTEAFF. The V and J segments used are TRBV2 and TRBJ1-1; the best D guess is TRBD1, with 5 bases matching. The germline V gene sets CDR1 to SNHLY and CDR2 to FYNNEI. The CDR3 numbers 14 residues from cysteine through phenylalanine. Just the 42-base CDR3 DNA is kept, in frame starting at base 1. A distance of 17 bases separates the germline ends of V and J, which lose 8 bases and 4 bases respectively.